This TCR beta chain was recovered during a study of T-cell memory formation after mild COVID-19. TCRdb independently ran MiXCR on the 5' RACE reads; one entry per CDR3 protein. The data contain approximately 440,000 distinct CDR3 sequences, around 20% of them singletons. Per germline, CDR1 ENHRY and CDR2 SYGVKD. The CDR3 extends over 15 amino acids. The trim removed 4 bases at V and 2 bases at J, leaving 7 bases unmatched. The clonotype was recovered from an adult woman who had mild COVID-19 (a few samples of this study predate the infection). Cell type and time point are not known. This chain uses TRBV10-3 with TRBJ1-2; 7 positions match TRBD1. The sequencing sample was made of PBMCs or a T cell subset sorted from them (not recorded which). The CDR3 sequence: CAISGGEGQNYGYTF. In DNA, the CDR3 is TGTGCCATCAGTGGCGGAGAGGGACAGAACTATGGCTACACCTTC.